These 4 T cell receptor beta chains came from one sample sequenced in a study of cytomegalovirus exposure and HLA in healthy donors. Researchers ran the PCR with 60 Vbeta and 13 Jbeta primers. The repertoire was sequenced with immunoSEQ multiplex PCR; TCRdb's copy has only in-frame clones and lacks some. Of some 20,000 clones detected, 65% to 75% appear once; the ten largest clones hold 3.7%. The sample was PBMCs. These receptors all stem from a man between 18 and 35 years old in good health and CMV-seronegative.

The CDR3 reads CASSFLGPGDYGYTF. In nucleotides, the CDR3 is TGTGCCAGCAGCTTTTTGGGCCCCGGGGACTATGGCTACACCTTC. J is TRBJ1-2 and V is TRBV7-6; no clear D gene. The CDR3 totals 15 residues. Germline lookup yields CDR1 SGHVS and CDR2 FNYEAQ. Trimming pared 3 bases from V and 3 bases from J, leaving 14 bases between. The full variable domain, with the rest looked up from reference TRBV7-6 and TRBJ1-2, is GAGVSQSPRYKVTKRGQDVALRCDPISGHVSLYWYRQALGQGPEFLTYFNYEAQQDKSGLPNDRFSAERPEGSISTLTIQRTEQRDSAMYRCASSFLGPGDYGYTFGSGTRLTVV.

The CDR3 coding sequence is TGTGCCAGCAGCCGTACAGGGGACACTGAAGCTTTCTTT. This codes for CASSRTGDTEAFF. The V gene is TRBV6-5, the J gene TRBJ1-1, with 7 bases aligning to TRBD1. The CDR3 runs 13 residues. V lost 6 bases, J lost 3 bases, and 4 bases stayed unmatched. Germline values: CDR1 MNHEY, CDR2 SVGAGI.

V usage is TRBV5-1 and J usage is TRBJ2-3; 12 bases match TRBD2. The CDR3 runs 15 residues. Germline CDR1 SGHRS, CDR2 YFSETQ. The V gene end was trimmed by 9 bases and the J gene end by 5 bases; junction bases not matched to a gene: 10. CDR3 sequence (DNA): TGCGCCACCACCACTAGCGGGGGGCGGGGAGATACGCAGTATTTT. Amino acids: CATTTSGGRGDTQYF.

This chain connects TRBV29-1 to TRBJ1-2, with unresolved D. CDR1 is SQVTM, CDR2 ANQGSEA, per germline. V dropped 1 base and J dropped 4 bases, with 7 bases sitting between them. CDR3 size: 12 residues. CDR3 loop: CSVEAQSYGYTF. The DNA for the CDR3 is TGCAGCGTTGAAGCACAGAGCTATGGCTACACCTTC.